Shown below are 24 T cell receptor beta chains from a single sample sequenced in a study of CXCR3-negative and CXCR3-positive naive CD8 T cells. These receptors lack a known antigen. Study-level points and caveats: Greater hydrophobicity was found in TRB CDR3s of CXCR3-positive naive cells than of CXCR3-negative naive cells.

The TRB libraries of cDNA were built by UMI-labeled 5' RACE. Reprocessing the 5' RACE reads, TCRdb reports a single entry for every CDR3 protein and omits DNA. The table lists roughly 7,300 distinct CDR3 sequences. The source material was naive CXCR3+ CD8+ T cells from blood. Described subset: CD45RO-CCR7+CD27+CD95- naive CD8+ T cells expressing CXCR3 (TNR3+). The source is a human donor in good health. Some clones in this sample may be carry-over from other donors' samples.

By frequency, this clonotype registers medium-sized. The chain employs TRBV29-1 and TRBJ1-1. CDR1 is SQVTM and CDR2 is ANQGSEA in the germline V gene. The CDR3 consists of 11 residues. CDR3 amino acids: CSVGGGTEAFF.

This chain joins TRBV29-1 and TRBJ1-2. This CDR3 region has 12 residues. CDR1 and CDR2 from the germline V gene are SQVTM and ANQGSEA. Here the CDR3 reads CSVEYSLYGYTF.

The chain uses TRBV25-1 and TRBJ2-2; TCRdb proposes TRBD1, but this gene call is untestable without DNA. This CDR3 comprises 13 residues. In germline, CDR1 is MGHDK, CDR2 SYGVNS. The CDR3 protein is CASSPRVPGELFF.

The chain joins TRBV29-1 to TRBJ2-2; lacking DNA, the TRBD2 call made by TCRdb goes unchecked. The CDR3 loop spans 16 amino acids. Germline V lookup: CDR1 SQVTM, CDR2 ANQGSEA. The chain's CDR3 is CSAEGLAGRGTGELFF.

V is TRBV7-9 and J is TRBJ2-4; TCRdb names TRBD1, which stays unverified in the absence of DNA. CDR3 length equals 14 residues. Germline CDR1 and CDR2: SEHNR and FQNEAQ (reference sequence). Here the CDR3 reads CASSFPGAKNIQYF.

V gene TRBV7-2 combines with J gene TRBJ2-3; without DNA, the TCRdb call of TRBD1 cannot be checked. There are 12 residues in the CDR3. CDR1 SGHTA and CDR2 FQGNSA come from the germline V gene. The CDR3 loop is CASSVPADTQYF.

This chain joins TRBV29-1 and TRBJ2-5; TCRdb's D call, TRBD2, is unchecked because there is no DNA. Looked up from germline, CDR1 is SQVTM and CDR2 is ANQGSEA. The CDR3 extends over 13 amino acids. The CDR3 spells CSGLRDGQETQYF.

The chain joins TRBV5-1 to TRBJ2-7; TCRdb returns TRBD2, unconfirmable since there is no DNA. Germline CDR1 and CDR2: SGHRS and YFSETQ. The CDR3 contains 14 residues. The CDR3 loop is CASSFGSGNYEQYF.

The chain couples TRBV10-2 to TRBJ2-1; as DNA is missing, the TRBD2 call by TCRdb cannot be tested. The CDR3 totals 13 residues. CDR1 is WSHSY and CDR2 is SAAADI in the germline V gene. The CDR3: CASRTGDRNEQFF.

V is TRBV29-1 and J is TRBJ2-2. CDR3 length: 12 amino acids. Germline-derived CDR1 and CDR2 are SQVTM and ANQGSEA. The CDR3 sequence is CSVESDTGELFF.

V and J are TRBV7-9 and TRBJ2-1; lacking DNA, the TRBD1 call made by TCRdb goes unchecked. CDR1 is SEHNR and CDR2 is FQNEAQ in the germline V gene (reference sequence). The CDR3 is made up of 12 amino acids. The CDR3 sequence is CASSKGRNEQFF. The full variable domain, with the rest looked up from reference TRBV7-9 and TRBJ2-1, is DTGVSQNPRHKITKRGQNVTFRCDPISEHNRLYWYRQTLGQGPEFLTYFQNEAQLEKSRLLSDRFSAERPKGSFSTLEIQRTEQGDSAMYLCASSKGRNEQFFGPGTRLTVL.

J is TRBJ2-1 and V is TRBV6-2 or TRBV6-3. CDR1 and CDR2 (germline): MNHEY, SVGEGT. The CDR3 covers 11 residues. Here the CDR3 reads CASSPSNEQFF.

According to its frequency, this clonotype is medium-sized. The chain recombines TRBV29-1 with TRBJ2-1. The CDR3 has 13 amino acids. From germline, CDR1 is SQVTM and CDR2 ANQGSEA. CDR3: CSVERDPYNEQFF.

The chain has TRBV29-1 and TRBJ1-2. The CDR3 has 12 amino acids. Germline CDR1 reads SQVTM; CDR2 reads ANQGSEA. The CDR3 spells CSVGPKQNGYTF.

The chain is built from TRBV11-2 and TRBJ2-1; TCRdb calls TRBD2, which cannot be checked without DNA. Germline loops: CDR1 SGHAT, CDR2 FQNNGV. This CDR3 spans 15 amino acids. CDR3 region: CASSFEAGNYNEQFF.

This chain uses TRBV13 with TRBJ1-1; lacking DNA, the TRBD1 call made by TCRdb goes unchecked. CDR1 is PRHDT and CDR2 is FYEKMQ in the germline V gene (reference sequence). The CDR3 totals 13 residues. The CDR3 protein is CASHGQVPSEAFF.

This sequence joins TRBV10-1 and TRBJ1-1; there is no DNA to check the TCRdb D call of TRBD1. The CDR3 covers 16 residues. The germline CDR1 and CDR2 sequences are WNHNN and SYGVQD (reference sequence). The CDR3 loop is CASSETVGQMNTEAFF.

The V gene is TRBV29-1, the J gene TRBJ1-1; TCRdb designates TRBD1, a call that cannot be tested without DNA. The germline CDR1 and CDR2 sequences are SQVTM and ANQGSEA. The CDR3 extends over 15 amino acids. The CDR3 loop reads CSVEVKGIGTTEAFF.

The chain couples TRBV5-1 to TRBJ2-7. The CDR3 length is 13 residues. CDR1 is SGHRS and CDR2 is YFSETQ in the germline V gene. The CDR3 reads CARSVRTADEQYF. Combining the CDR3 with reference TRBV5-1 and TRBJ2-7 gives the whole variable domain KAGVTQTPRYLIKTRGQQVTLSCSPISGHRSVSWYQQTPGQGLQFLFEYFSETQRNKGNFPGRFSGRQFSNSRSEMNVSTLELGDSALYLCARSVRTADEQYFGPGTRLTVT.

The chain has TRBV4-1 and TRBJ2-5; checking the TCRdb D call of TRBD2 is not possible without DNA. The CDR3 is 15 residues long. Germline V gene data show CDR1 as MGHRA and CDR2 as YSYEKL. The CDR3 here is CASSQVYGSGETQYF.

Frequency places this clonotype as medium-sized. The chain uses TRBV6-1 and TRBJ2-7. The CDR3 has 13 residues. Germline-derived CDR1 and CDR2 are MNHNS and SASEGT. The CDR3 sequence is CASSDRESYEQYF.

This clonotype is deemed medium-sized by its frequency. The V and J genes are TRBV20-1 and TRBJ1-6. This CDR3 comprises 16 residues. Germline V gene sequence: CDR1 DFQATT, CDR2 SNEGSKA (reference sequence). CDR3 loop: CSARGRAASYNSPLHF.

The rearrangement links TRBV20-1 to TRBJ1-1. This CDR3 comprises 13 residues. CDR1 is DFQATT, CDR2 SNEGSKA, per germline (reference sequence). The chain's CDR3 is CSAFGGRNTEAFF.

The genes are TRBV23-1 and TRBJ1-1. TRBV23-1 counts as an open reading frame of uncertain function. This CDR3 spans 15 amino acids. CDR3 in amino acids: CASSPSGSENTEAFF.